This T cell receptor (beta chain) was profiled in a study of T-cell memory formation after mild COVID-19. About the research overall: Clusters of TCRs were largely donor specific.

One entry per CDR3 protein, called by TCRdb with MiXCR from the 5' RACE reads. The sample holds about 560,000 distinct CDR3 sequences, approximately 15% seen once. The V gene's germline CDR1 is SEHNR and CDR2 FQNEAQ (reference sequence). The V gene end was trimmed by 0 bases and the J gene end by 8 bases; junction bases not matched to a gene: 6. This CDR3 comprises 15 residues. To note about this clonotype: Its antigen is not known.

General study findings and limits: Contracting clones from day 15 to 85 had balanced CD4/CD8; later expanders favoured CD4+. Researchers report contracting CD4+ clones mostly in CM and EM, with CD8+ clones in EMRA.

The origin of this receptor is an adult woman who had mild COVID-19 (a few samples of this study predate the infection). Cell type and time point are not known. This rearrangement joins TRBV7-9 to TRBJ1-2; 10 bases match TRBD1. The material sequenced was PBMCs or a T cell subset sorted from them (not recorded which). CDR3: CASSLAGQGSLGYTF. As DNA, the CDR3 is TGTGCCAGCAGCTTAGCGGGACAGGGGTCTCTCGGCTACACCTTC. Full variable domain (rest looked up from reference TRBV7-9 and TRBJ1-2): DTGVSQNPRHKITKRGQNVTFRCDPISEHNRLYWYRQTLGQGPEFLTYFQNEAQLEKSRLLSDRFSAERPKGSFSTLEIQRTEQGDSAMYLCASSLAGQGSLGYTFGSGTRLTVV.